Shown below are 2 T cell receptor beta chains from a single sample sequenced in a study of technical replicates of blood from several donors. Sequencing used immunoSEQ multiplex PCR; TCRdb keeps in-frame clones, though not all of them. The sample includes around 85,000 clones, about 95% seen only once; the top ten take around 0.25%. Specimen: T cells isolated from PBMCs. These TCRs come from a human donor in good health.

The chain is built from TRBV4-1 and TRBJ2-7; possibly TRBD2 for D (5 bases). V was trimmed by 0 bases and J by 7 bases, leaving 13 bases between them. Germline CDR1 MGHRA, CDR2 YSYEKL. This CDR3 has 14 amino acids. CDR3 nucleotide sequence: TGCGCCAGCAGCCAAGAGGGTGGCCTAGCTGAGCAGTACTTC. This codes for CASSQEGGLAEQYF.

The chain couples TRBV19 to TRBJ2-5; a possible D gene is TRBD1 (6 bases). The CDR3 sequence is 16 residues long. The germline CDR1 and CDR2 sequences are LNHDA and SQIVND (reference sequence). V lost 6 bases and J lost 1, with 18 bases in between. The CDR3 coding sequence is TGTGCCAGTAGCATTGCACAGGGTTTCGTCCAAGAGACCCAGTACTTC. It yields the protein CASSIAQGFVQETQYF.